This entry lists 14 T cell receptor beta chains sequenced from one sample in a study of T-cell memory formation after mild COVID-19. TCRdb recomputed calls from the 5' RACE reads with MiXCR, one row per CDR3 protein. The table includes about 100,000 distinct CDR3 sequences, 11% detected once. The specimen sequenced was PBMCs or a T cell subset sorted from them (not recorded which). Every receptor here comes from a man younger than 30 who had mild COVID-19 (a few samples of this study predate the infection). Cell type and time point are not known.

CDR3 protein: CASSPKRLNTEAFF. The CDR3 DNA sequence: TGTGCCAGCAGCCCGAAGAGGTTGAACACTGAAGCTTTCTTT. The genes are TRBV28 and TRBJ1-1; D uncertain. Trimming removed 6 bases from V and 0 bases from J, with 11 bases in between. CDR1 MDHEN and CDR2 SYDVKM come from the germline V gene. The CDR3 spans 14 residues.

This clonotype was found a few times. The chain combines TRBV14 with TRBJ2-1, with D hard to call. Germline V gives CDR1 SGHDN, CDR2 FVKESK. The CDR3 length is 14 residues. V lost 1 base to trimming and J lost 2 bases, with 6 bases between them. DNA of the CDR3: TGTGCCAGCAGCCAAGTGGCGGCCTACAATGAGCAGTTCTTC. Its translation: CASSQVAAYNEQFF. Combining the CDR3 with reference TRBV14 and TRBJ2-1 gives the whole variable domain EAGVTQFPSHSVIEKGQTVTLRCDPISGHDNLYWYRRVMGKEIKFLLHFVKESKQDESGMPNNRFLAERTGGTYSTLKVQPAELEDSGVYFCASSQVAAYNEQFFGPGTRLTVL.

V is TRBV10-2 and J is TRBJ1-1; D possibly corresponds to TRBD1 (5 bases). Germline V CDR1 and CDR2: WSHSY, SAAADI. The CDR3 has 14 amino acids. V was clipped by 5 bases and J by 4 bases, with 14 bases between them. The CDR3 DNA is TGCGCCAGCAGTCTCGGGGCAGGGTCCACTGAAGCTTTCTTT. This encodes CASSLGAGSTEAFF.

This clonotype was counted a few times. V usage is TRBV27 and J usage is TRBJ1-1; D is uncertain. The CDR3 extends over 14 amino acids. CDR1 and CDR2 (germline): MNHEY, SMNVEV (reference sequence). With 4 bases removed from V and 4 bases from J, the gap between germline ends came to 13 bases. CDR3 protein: CASSYRQDSTEAFF. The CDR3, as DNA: TGTGCCAGCAGTTATCGGCAGGATAGCACTGAAGCTTTCTTT.

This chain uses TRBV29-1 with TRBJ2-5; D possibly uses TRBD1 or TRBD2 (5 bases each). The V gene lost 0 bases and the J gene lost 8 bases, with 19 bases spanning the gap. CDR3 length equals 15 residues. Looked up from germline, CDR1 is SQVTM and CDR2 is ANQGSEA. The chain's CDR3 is CSVEDPGTEFSTQYF. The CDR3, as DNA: TGCAGCGTTGAAGACCCCGGGACGGAGTTTAGCACCCAGTACTTC.

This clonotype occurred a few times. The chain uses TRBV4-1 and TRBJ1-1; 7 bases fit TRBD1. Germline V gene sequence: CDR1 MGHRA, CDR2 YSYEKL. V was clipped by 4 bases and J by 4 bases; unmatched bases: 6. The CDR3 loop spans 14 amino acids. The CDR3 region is CASSRGQAGTEAFF. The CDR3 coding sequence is TGCGCCAGCAGCCGCGGACAGGCGGGCACTGAAGCTTTCTTT.

CDR3 in amino acids: CASRTLLQGSLNTEAFF. The CDR3, as DNA: TGTGCCAGCAGAACTCTTTTACAGGGTTCGTTGAACACTGAAGCTTTCTTT. This chain joins TRBV12-3 or TRBV12-4 and TRBJ1-1; D is possibly TRBD1 (6 bases). The CDR3 has 17 residues. Deletions cut 6 bases from V and 0 bases from J, with 20 bases between.

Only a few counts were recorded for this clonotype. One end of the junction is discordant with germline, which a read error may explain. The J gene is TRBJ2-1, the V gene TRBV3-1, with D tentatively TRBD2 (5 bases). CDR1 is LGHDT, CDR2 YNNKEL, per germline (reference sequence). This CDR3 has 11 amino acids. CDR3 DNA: TGTGCCAGCAGCCACGCCGGGGAAACCCTCTTC. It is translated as CASSHAGETLF.

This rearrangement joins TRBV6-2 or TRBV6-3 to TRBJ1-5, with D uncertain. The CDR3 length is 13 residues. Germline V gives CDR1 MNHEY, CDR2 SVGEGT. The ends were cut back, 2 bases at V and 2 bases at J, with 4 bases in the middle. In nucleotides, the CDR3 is TGTGCCAGCAGTTACGTTGGCAATCAGCCCCAGCATTTT. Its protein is CASSYVGNQPQHF.

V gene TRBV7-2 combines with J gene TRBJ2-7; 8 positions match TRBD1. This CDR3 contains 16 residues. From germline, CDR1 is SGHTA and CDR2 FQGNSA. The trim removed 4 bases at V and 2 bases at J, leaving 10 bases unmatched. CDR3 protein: CASSSWEDRAPYEQYF. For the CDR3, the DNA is TGTGCCAGCAGCTCCTGGGAGGACAGGGCTCCCTACGAGCAGTACTTC. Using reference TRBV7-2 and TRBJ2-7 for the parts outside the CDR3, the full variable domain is GAGVSQSPSNKVTEKGKDVELRCDPISGHTALYWYRQSLGQGLEFLIYFQGNSAPDKSGLPSDRFSAERTGGSVSTLTIQRTQQEDSAVYLCASSSWEDRAPYEQYFGPGTRLTVT.

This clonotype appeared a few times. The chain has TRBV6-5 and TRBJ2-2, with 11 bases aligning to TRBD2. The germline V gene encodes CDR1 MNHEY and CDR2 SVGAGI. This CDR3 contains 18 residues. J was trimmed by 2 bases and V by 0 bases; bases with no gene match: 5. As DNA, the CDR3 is TGTGCCAGCAGTTACTCTCGGCTAGCGGGGGGCAACACCGGGGAGCTGTTTTTT. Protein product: CASSYSRLAGGNTGELFF.

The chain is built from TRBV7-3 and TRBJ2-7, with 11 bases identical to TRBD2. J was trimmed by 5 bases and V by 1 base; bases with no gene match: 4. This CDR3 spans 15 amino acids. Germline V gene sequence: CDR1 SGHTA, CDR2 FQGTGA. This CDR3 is CASSLSTSGGHEQYF. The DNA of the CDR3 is TGTGCCAGCAGCTTAAGTACTAGCGGGGGTCACGAGCAGTACTTC.

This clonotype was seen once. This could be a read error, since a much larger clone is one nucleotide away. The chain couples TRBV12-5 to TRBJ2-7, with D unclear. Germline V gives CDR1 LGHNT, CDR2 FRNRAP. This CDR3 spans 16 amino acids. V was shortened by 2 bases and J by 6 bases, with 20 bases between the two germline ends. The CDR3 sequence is CASGLFTAEGWGEQYF. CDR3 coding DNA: TGTGCTAGTGGTTTGTTCACTGCGGAAGGGTGGGGCGAGCAGTACTTC.

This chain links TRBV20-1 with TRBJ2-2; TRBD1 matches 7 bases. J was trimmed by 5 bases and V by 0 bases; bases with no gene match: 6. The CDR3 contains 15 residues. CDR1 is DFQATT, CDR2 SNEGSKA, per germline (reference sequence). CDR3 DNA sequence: TGCAGTGCTAGAGACACACAACAGGGGACCGGGGAGCTGTTTTTT. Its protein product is CSARDTQQGTGELFF.